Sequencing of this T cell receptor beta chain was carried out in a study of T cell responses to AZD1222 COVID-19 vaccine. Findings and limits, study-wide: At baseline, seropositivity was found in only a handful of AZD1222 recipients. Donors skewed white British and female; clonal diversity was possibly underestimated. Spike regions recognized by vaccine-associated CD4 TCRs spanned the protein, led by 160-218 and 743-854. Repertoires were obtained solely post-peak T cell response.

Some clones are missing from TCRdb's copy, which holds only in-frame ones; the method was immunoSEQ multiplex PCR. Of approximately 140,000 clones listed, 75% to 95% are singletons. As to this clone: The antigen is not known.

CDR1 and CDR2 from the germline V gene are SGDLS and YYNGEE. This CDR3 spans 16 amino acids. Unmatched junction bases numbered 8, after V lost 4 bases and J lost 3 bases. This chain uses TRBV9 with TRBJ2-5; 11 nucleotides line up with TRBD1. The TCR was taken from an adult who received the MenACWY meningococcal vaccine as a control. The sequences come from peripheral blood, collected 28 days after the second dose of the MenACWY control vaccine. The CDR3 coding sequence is TGTGCCAGCAGCCAGGGTTTGGGACAGGGGGAAGAGACCCAGTACTTC. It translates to CASSQGLGQGEETQYF.